This T cell receptor beta chain was profiled in a study of cytomegalovirus exposure and HLA in healthy donors. General observations from the study: Earlier analysis found most TCR beta V segments productive about 90% or about 30% of the time.

In the PCR, 60 Vbeta and 13 Jbeta primers were used. Method: immunoSEQ multiplex PCR; TCRdb's copy keeps in-frame clones and lacks some. The sample includes tens of thousands of clones, around 80% of them seen just once. With regard to this clone: Its antigen remains unknown.

The CDR3 has 12 amino acids. Looked up from germline, CDR1 is MDHEN and CDR2 is SYDVKM. The ends lost 5 bases at V and 4 bases at J; junction bases unmatched: 1. The sample comprised PBMCs. This sequence originates from a male donor in good health and CMV-seropositive. The chain uses TRBV28 and TRBJ1-1; TRBD1 matches at 7 bases. The CDR3 protein is CASSTGVTEAFF. The CDR3 DNA reads TGTGCCAGCAGTACAGGGGTCACTGAAGCTTTCTTT.